What follows are 22 T cell receptor beta chains derived from one specimen sequenced in a study of shared clonotypes between healthy human individuals (dated by TCRdb to between 2020 and 2021). CD8 naive samples consisted of CD45RO-negative cells that were positively selected for CCR7, yielding a CD45RA+CCR7+ population without TemRA cells. Receptor amplification or capture employed the immunoSEQ multiplex PCR assay. TCRdb retrieved this table from immuneACCESS and kept in-frame rearrangements only. Not all clones are present; in checked studies, unresolved V genes account for under half, and no reason is known for the remainder. The sample table records hundreds of thousands of clones; about 96% of these occur just once. Of the sample, around 0.1% is held by the ten largest clones. Sequencing was done on a sample of naive CD8+ T cells sorted from blood. What the cell subset or site label conveys for this sample: CD45RA+CCR7+. The receptors were sampled from a woman in her 30s in good health.

Here the CDR3 reads CASSFKGEPQHF. CDR3 sequence (DNA): TGTGCCAGCAGCTTCAAGGGGGAGCCCCAGCATTTT. V gene TRBV7-9 combines with J gene TRBJ1-5; D may be TRBD1 (6 bases). Trimming left V 3 bases short and J 8 bases short, with 8 bases between. Germline V lookup: CDR1 SEHNR, CDR2 FQNEAQ (reference sequence). The CDR3 has 12 residues.

The V gene is TRBV7-7, the J gene TRBJ1-4; D gene ambiguous. CDR1 is SSHAT and CDR2 is FNYEAQ in the germline V gene (reference sequence). Between the trimmed V and J ends, which lost 1 base and 0 bases, there was a span of 9 bases. The CDR3 runs to 16 residues. The CDR3, as DNA: TGTGCCAGCAGCTTAGGGGGAGAAGCAACTAATGAAAAACTGTTTTTT. Translating gives CASSLGGEATNEKLFF. Complete variable domain (other parts from reference TRBV7-7 and TRBJ1-4): GAGVSQSPRYKVTKRGQDVTLRCDPISSHATLYWYQQALGQGPEFLTYFNYEAQPDKSGLPSDRFSAERPEGSISTLTIQRTEQRDSAMYRCASSLGGEATNEKLFFGSGTQLSVL.

The rearrangement uses TRBV5-6 and TRBJ2-7; maybe TRBD1 (6 bases). This CDR3 is 13 amino acids long. Trimming shortened V by 3 bases and J by 0 bases, and 7 bases separated the two germline ends. Germline CDR1 is SGHDT and CDR2 is YYEEEE. The CDR3: CASSSGVSYEQYF. The CDR3 DNA follows: TGTGCCAGCAGCTCAGGGGTCTCCTACGAGCAGTACTTC.

This clone was recorded only once. The chain links TRBV29-1 to TRBJ2-2; D unresolved. Germline V gene sequence: CDR1 SQVTM, CDR2 ANQGSEA. Trimming shortened V by 5 bases and J by 8 bases, and 9 bases separated the two germline ends. The CDR3 extends over 11 amino acids. CDR3 nucleotide sequence: TGCAGCGTTTCAGTTGGAGGGGAGCTGTTTTTT. Residues: CSVSVGGELFF.

V and J are TRBV28 and TRBJ2-7; D unclear. The CDR3 length is 15 residues. V dropped 4 bases and J dropped 3 bases, with 16 bases sitting between them. Germline CDR1 reads MDHEN; CDR2 reads SYDVKM. The CDR3 DNA reads TGTGCCAGCAGTTCGCCGGAGTACACATTCTACGAGCAGTACTTC. The encoded protein is CASSSPEYTFYEQYF.

This clone has just one count. The chain couples TRBV27 to TRBJ1-2; D ambiguous. CDR1 is MNHEY and CDR2 is SMNVEV in the germline V gene (reference sequence). This CDR3 comprises 13 residues. V was clipped by 9 bases and J by 8 bases, with 19 bases between them. DNA for the CDR3: TGTGCCAGTTCCTACTCGGGCGGGGTCGGCTACACCTTC. Its protein product is CASSYSGGVGYTF.

The chain combines TRBV7-9 with TRBJ2-3, with no clear D. V was cut by 5 bases and J by 1 base, with 13 bases left in between. The CDR3 has 15 amino acids. Germline CDR1 SEHNR, CDR2 FQNEAQ (reference sequence). Here the CDR3 reads CASSPKAAGTDTQYF. CDR3 sequence (DNA): TGTGCCAGCAGCCCCAAGGCGGCCGGCACAGATACGCAGTATTTT. The full variable domain, completed using reference TRBV7-9 and TRBJ2-3, is DTGVSQNPRHKITKRGQNVTFRCDPISEHNRLYWYRQTLGQGPEFLTYFQNEAQLEKSRLLSDRFSAERPKGSFSTLEIQRTEQGDSAMYLCASSPKAAGTDTQYFGPGTRLTVL.

V is TRBV9 and J is TRBJ1-2, with a weak D call TRBD1 (5 bases). With 3 bases removed from V and 8 bases from J, the gap between germline ends came to 20 bases. CDR1 is SGDLS, CDR2 YYNGEE, per germline. The CDR3 length is 15 residues. The CDR3 protein is CASSAPGAPTWGYTF. In nucleotides, the CDR3 is TGTGCCAGCAGCGCTCCCGGGGCACCAACTTGGGGCTACACCTTC.

The genes are TRBV19 and TRBJ2-7, with TRBD1 matching 11 bases. V gave up 5 bases and J gave up 6 bases; unmatched junction bases: 6. Germline loops: CDR1 LNHDA, CDR2 SQIVND (reference sequence). The CDR3 is 14 amino acids. CDR3 amino acids: CASSPGQGAFEQYF. The CDR3 coding sequence is TGTGCCAGTAGTCCCGGACAGGGGGCCTTCGAGCAGTACTTC.

The rearrangement joins TRBV5-5 to TRBJ1-1, with D possibly being TRBD1 (5 bases). The germline CDR1 and CDR2 sequences are SGHKS and YYEKEE (reference sequence). The CDR3 runs 15 residues. V was clipped by 2 bases and J by 0 bases, with 11 bases between them. The CDR3 nucleotides are TGTGCCAGCAGCTTTGACAGTTACATGAACACTGAAGCTTTCTTT. Amino acid sequence: CASSFDSYMNTEAFF.

The chain employs TRBV28 and TRBJ2-6; no clear D. The CDR3 covers 15 residues. CDR1 is MDHEN, CDR2 SYDVKM, per germline. V was shortened by 6 bases and J by 4 bases, with 13 bases between the two germline ends. The CDR3 coding sequence is TGTGCCAGCAGCACATATGTAGGCGGGGCCAACGTCCTGACTTTC. Translating it yields CASSTYVGGANVLTF.

The chain has TRBV4-1 and TRBJ1-2; 7 positions match TRBD1. Germline V CDR1 and CDR2: MGHRA, YSYEKL. The CDR3 consists of 15 residues. The junction had 5 bases not matched to a gene; V was cut back by 2 bases and J by 2 bases. CDR3 in amino acids: CASSQTTGLNYGYTF. In nucleotides, the CDR3 is TGCGCCAGCAGCCAAACGACAGGGTTGAACTATGGCTACACCTTC.

The rearrangement joins TRBV4-1 to TRBJ2-7; possible D gene TRBD2, 8 bases. Between the trimmed V and J ends, which lost 3 bases and 7 bases, there was a span of 28 bases. Germline CDR1 MGHRA, CDR2 YSYEKL. This CDR3 is 18 amino acids long. The DNA for the CDR3 is TGCGCCAGCAGCCACGGAGGGGCTCAGGAACAGGGGACTAGAGAGCAGTACTTC. Protein: CASSHGGAQEQGTREQYF.

The chain joins TRBV28 to TRBJ2-1, with 7 bases fitting TRBD1. The CDR3 length is 13 residues. Trimming at V came to 7 bases and at J to 5 bases, leaving 5 bases not matched to a gene. Germline CDR1 MDHEN, CDR2 SYDVKM. Here the CDR3 reads CASTETGDNEQFF. In DNA form, the CDR3 reads TGTGCCAGCACCGAAACAGGGGACAATGAGCAGTTCTTC.

J is TRBJ1-2 and V is TRBV4-1, with TRBD1 matching over 7 bases. Germline V gene lookup returns CDR1 MGHRA and CDR2 YSYEKL. This CDR3 region has 17 residues. V gave up 3 bases and J gave up 5 bases; unmatched junction bases: 15. CDR3 sequence (DNA): TGCGCCAGCAGCCAGGACCAAGACAGGGTCTTATTTTATGGCTACACCTTC. This sequence encodes CASSQDQDRVLFYGYTF.

The J gene is TRBJ1-5, the V gene TRBV7-9; D unresolved. Germline V CDR1 and CDR2: SEHNR, FQNEAQ (reference sequence). Trimming removed 4 bases from V and 3 bases from J, with 13 bases in between. The CDR3 runs 15 residues. CDR3 amino acids: CASSSTDRINQPQHF. The CDR3 DNA reads as TGTGCCAGCAGCTCAACGGACCGAATCAATCAGCCCCAGCATTTT.

The CDR3 nucleotides are TGTGCCAGCAGTTTCCTGGGACAGGGGGCCCACGGGTACTTC. Its translation is CASSFLGQGAHGYF. V and J are TRBV28 and TRBJ2-7; 12 positions match TRBD1. V lost 3 bases to trimming and J lost 12 bases; unmatched junction nucleotides: 9. Germline CDR1 and CDR2: MDHEN and SYDVKM. This CDR3 has 14 amino acids.

The sample holds one count of this clone. The chain recombines TRBV11-2 with TRBJ2-3, with 13 positions matching TRBD2. Germline trimming cut 5 bases from V and 4 bases from J; bases unmatched to any gene: 9. The CDR3 totals 17 residues. Germline V lookup: CDR1 SGHAT, CDR2 FQNNGV. Here the CDR3 DNA reads TGTGCCAGCAGCCCCCTATGGGGACTAGCGGGGTCAGATACGCAGTATTTT. It codes for CASSPLWGLAGSDTQYF.

In the case of this clone: The same CDR3 arises from other DNA sequences in this sample as well. The chain carries TRBV27 and TRBJ1-2, with unresolved D. The CDR3 spans 13 residues. The V gene's germline CDR1 is MNHEY and CDR2 SMNVEV (reference sequence). Trimming took 3 bases from V and 1 from J, leaving 6 bases between them. The CDR3 here is CASSLDGNYGYTF. CDR3 bases: TGTGCCAGCAGTTTGGACGGTAACTATGGCTACACCTTC.

The chain employs TRBV29-1 and TRBJ2-7; 10 bases are a match to TRBD2. The germline gives CDR1 SQVTM, CDR2 ANQGSEA. The CDR3 is made up of 15 amino acids. V lost 1 base, J lost 4 bases, and 7 bases stayed unmatched. CDR3 loop: CSVEGGSSGRYEQYF. CDR3 DNA sequence: TGCAGCGTTGAAGGAGGTTCTAGCGGGAGATACGAGCAGTACTTC.

The chain combines TRBV5-1 with TRBJ2-7; D unclear. Trimming took off 1 base at V and 5 bases at J, with 13 bases between the two ends. Germline V CDR1 and CDR2: SGHRS, YFSETQ. The CDR3 length is 14 residues. CDR3 sequence (DNA): TGCGCCAGCAGCTTGTCTGCGCCTCGGAACGAGCAGTACTTC. Translating it yields CASSLSAPRNEQYF. Supplemented by reference TRBV5-1 and TRBJ2-7, the full variable domain reads KAGVTQTPRYLIKTRGQQVTLSCSPISGHRSVSWYQQTPGQGLQFLFEYFSETQRNKGNFPGRFSGRQFSNSRSEMNVSTLELGDSALYLCASSLSAPRNEQYFGPGTRLTVT.

The chain carries TRBV7-9 and TRBJ1-4, with D possibly being TRBD1 (5 bases). The CDR3 sequence is 14 residues long. The germline gives CDR1 SEHNR, CDR2 FQNEAQ (reference sequence). V lost 6 bases, J lost 4 bases, and 12 bases lay in between. This CDR3 reads CASRQDSNNEKLFF. DNA of the CDR3: TGTGCCAGCAGACAGGATAGTAATAATGAAAAACTGTTTTTT.